The sequence of this T cell receptor (beta chain) was determined in a study of CD8+CD57+ T cells in acquired aplastic anemia. Study-wide background: When averaged, DNA from sorted CD4+ and CD8+ cells came to about 2.9 ug. Overall study results and limits: Roughly 30 CD8+ CDR3 sequences occurred in both the patients and the controls. Simpson's diversity of CD8+ cells was not significantly different in patients compared with controls.

Sequenced patients had shown CD8+CD57+ cell expansion by flow cytometry. Among the patients, none had received any therapy at the time of blood sampling. Genomic DNA, serving as template, underwent TCR beta VDJ and CDR3 profiling. TCRdb re-analysed the reads in MiXCR, keeping a single row per CDR3 protein. The top ten clones hold about 60% of a sample with about 40,000 distinct CDR3 sequences, roughly two thirds of them seen once. The V end was cut by 4 bases, the J end by 3 bases, with 23 bases between. The CDR3 has 18 residues. Germline loops: CDR1 SGHAT, CDR2 FQNNGV. Comment on this clonotype: Its cognate antigen is unknown.

The gene calls are TRBV11-2 and TRBJ2-3; a possible D gene is TRBD1 (5 bases). The sample comprised sorted CD4+, CD8+, or CD8+CD57+ T cells (not recorded which) from PBMCs. This sequence was found in a human donor with aplastic anemia. CDR3 loop: CASSSYRRTQQETDTQYF. CDR3 bases: TGTGCCAGCAGCTCCTACCGCCGGACACAGCAGGAAACAGATACGCAGTATTTT.